This TCR beta chain appears in the sequencing data of a study of identical twins. Broader study findings: Invariant T cells like MAIT and iNKT could partly confound the zero-insertion analyses. Out-of-frame alpha sequences common to twins exhibited a surplus of low generation probability.

V dropped 4 bases and J dropped 0 bases, with 12 bases sitting between them. The germline CDR1 and CDR2 sequences are MNHNS and SASEGT. CDR3 size: 15 residues. This clonotype came up many times. No antigen is known for it. Healthy Caucasians made up all donors. Template switching added a universal primer site, and cDNA bore unique molecular identifiers. TCRdb redid the calling of the 5' RACE reads with MiXCR, one entry per CDR3 protein. The sample includes 200,000 to 300,000 distinct CDR3 sequences, approximately 10% of them seen just once. The TCR sequence derives from a man aged 50 to 60 in good health. Sequencing used memory T cells sorted from blood. This chain joins TRBV6-1 and TRBJ1-1; a weak D match, TRBD1 (5 bases). CDR3 DNA sequence: TGTGCCAGCAGTGGGGGGGACGGACTGAACACTGAAGCTTTCTTT. As protein: CASSGGDGLNTEAFF.